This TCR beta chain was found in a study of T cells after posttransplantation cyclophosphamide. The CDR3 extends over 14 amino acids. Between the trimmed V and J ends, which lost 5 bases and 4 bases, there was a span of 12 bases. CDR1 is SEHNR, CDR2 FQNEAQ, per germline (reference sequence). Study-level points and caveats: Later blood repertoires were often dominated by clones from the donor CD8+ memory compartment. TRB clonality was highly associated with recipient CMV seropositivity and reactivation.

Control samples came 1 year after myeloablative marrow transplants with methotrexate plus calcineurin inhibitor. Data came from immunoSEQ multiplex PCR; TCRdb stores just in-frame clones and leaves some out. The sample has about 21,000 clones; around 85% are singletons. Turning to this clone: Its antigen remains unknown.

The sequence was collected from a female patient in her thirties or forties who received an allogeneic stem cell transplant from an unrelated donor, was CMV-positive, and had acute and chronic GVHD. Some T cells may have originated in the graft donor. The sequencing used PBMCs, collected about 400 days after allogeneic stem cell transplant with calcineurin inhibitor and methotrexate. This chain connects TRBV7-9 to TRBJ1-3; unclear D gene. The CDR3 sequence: CASSLPGPGNTIYF. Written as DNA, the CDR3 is TGTGCCAGCAGCCTACCTGGTCCGGGAAACACCATATATTTT.